The 19 T cell receptor beta chains given below trace back to one sample, sequenced in a study of shared clonotypes between healthy human individuals. The assay was immunoSEQ multiplex PCR, and TCRdb's table has in-frame clones only and misses some. This table has about 2.4 million clones, approximately 93% appearing once. Sequences were obtained from naive CD4+ T cells from PBMCs. Subset denoted: CD45RA+ positively selected. Every receptor here comes from a man aged 18 to 29 in good health. Some clones in this sample may be carry-over from other donors' samples.

Comments on this clone: Other DNA sequences in this specimen translate into the identical CDR3. The chain employs TRBV7-9 and TRBJ2-1; no definite D call. This CDR3 spans 11 amino acids. In germline, CDR1 is SEHNR, CDR2 FQNEAQ (reference sequence). V gave up 4 bases and J gave up 8 bases, with 6 bases separating them. This CDR3 reads CASSSRDEQFF. The DNA of the CDR3 is TGTGCCAGCAGCTCCCGGGATGAGCAGTTCTTC.

In this sample, this clone turned up once. The chain recombines TRBV15 with TRBJ2-7, with D uncertain. Per germline, CDR1 LNHNV and CDR2 YYDKDF (reference sequence). There are 15 residues in the CDR3. V was cut by 0 bases and J by 6 bases, with 15 bases left in between. The DNA of the CDR3 is TGTGCCACCAGCAGAGATCGGGCAGGTAACGGCGAGCAGTACTTC. This encodes CATSRDRAGNGEQYF. Based on the CDR3 plus reference TRBV15 and TRBJ2-7, the full variable domain is DAMVIQNPRYQVTQFGKPVTLSCSQTLNHNVMYWYQQKSSQAPKLLFHYYDKDFNNEADTPDNFQSRRPNTSFCFLDIRSPGLGDTAMYLCATSRDRAGNGEQYFGPGTRLTVT.

CDR3 nucleotides: TGTGCCAGCACCACCAAACCGGGACTAGCGGGAGAGACCCAGTACTTC. This gives the protein CASTTKPGLAGETQYF. The J gene is TRBJ2-5, the V gene TRBV2, with TRBD2 matching 12 bases. This CDR3 comprises 16 residues. Losses at the gene ends were 7 bases for V and 4 bases for J; bases not matched to a gene: 10. From germline, CDR1 is SNHLY and CDR2 FYNNEI.

The chain couples TRBV2 to TRBJ2-6; D gene unclear. The CDR3 runs to 15 residues. The germline V gene encodes CDR1 SNHLY and CDR2 FYNNEI. Trimming stripped 2 bases from V and 0 bases from J, with 5 bases between. The CDR3 reads CASSERSSGANVLTF. CDR3 coding DNA: TGTGCCAGCAGTGAACGGAGCTCTGGGGCCAACGTCCTGACTTTC.

J is TRBJ2-3 and V is TRBV6-5; 8 bases fit TRBD2. Germline loops: CDR1 MNHEY, CDR2 SVGAGI. The CDR3 contains 15 residues. The ends lost 8 bases at V and 4 bases at J; junction bases unmatched: 11. CDR3 residues: CASSSRAGGADTQYF. The CDR3 nucleotides are TGTGCCAGCTCCTCCCGGGCGGGAGGAGCAGATACGCAGTATTTT.

The CDR3 region has the DNA TGCGCCAGCAGCTTGGGCCTACTAGCGGATACCTACAATGAGCAGTTCTTC. It specifies CASSLGLLADTYNEQFF. The V gene is TRBV5-1, the J gene TRBJ2-1; 8 nucleotides align to TRBD2. Unmatched junction bases numbered 7, after V lost 0 bases and J lost 2 bases. CDR1 and CDR2 (germline): SGHRS, YFSETQ. This CDR3 is built from 17 residues.

About this clone itself: Additional DNA sequences in this sample encode the identical CDR3. V and J are TRBV5-1 and TRBJ1-5, with 10 bases that match TRBD1. V dropped 4 bases and J dropped 4; count of bases not matched to a gene: 5. CDR1 is SGHRS and CDR2 is YFSETQ in the germline V gene. This CDR3 spans 15 amino acids. The CDR3 is CASSLEGQGNQPQHF. For the CDR3, the DNA is TGCGCCAGCAGCCTGGAGGGACAGGGGAATCAGCCCCAGCATTTT.

The J gene is TRBJ1-3, the V gene TRBV28; D may be TRBD1 (5 bases). The CDR3 has 17 residues. The V gene's germline CDR1 is MDHEN and CDR2 SYDVKM. Deletions cut 6 bases from V and 2 bases from J, with 20 bases between. The CDR3, as DNA: TGTGCCAGCAGCCTAGAGGGACTTGGAGTTACTGGAAACACCATATATTTT. Amino acids: CASSLEGLGVTGNTIYF.

In this sample, this clone turned up once. This sequence joins TRBV11-3 and TRBJ2-5, with 8 bases that match TRBD2. V shed 2 bases, J shed 4 bases, and the junction held 3 bases outside the gene matches. The CDR3 is 14 residues long. In germline, CDR1 is SGHNT, CDR2 YENEEA. CDR3 in amino acids: CASSLSSGRETQYF. The DNA for the CDR3 is TGTGCCAGCAGCTTATCCAGCGGGAGAGAGACCCAGTACTTC.

The chain employs TRBV7-2 and TRBJ2-2; perhaps D is TRBD1 or TRBD2 (6 bases each). This CDR3 has 17 amino acids. Per the germline V gene, CDR1 is SGHTA and CDR2 is FQGNSA. Deletions cut 0 bases from V and 3 bases from J, with 14 bases between. Written as DNA, the CDR3 is TGTGCCAGCAGCTTAGCCTTCGGCGGGACACACACCGGGGAGCTGTTTTTT. It codes for CASSLAFGGTHTGELFF.

The chain recombines TRBV10-2 with TRBJ1-1, with a tentative D call TRBD1 (6 bases). The CDR3 loop spans 16 amino acids. CDR1 WSHSY and CDR2 SAAADI come from the germline V gene. Trimming took off 6 bases at V and 6 bases at J, with 23 bases between the two ends. The DNA for the CDR3 is TGCGCCAGCAGAGATTTTACAGGGAAGAGTCGTGCTGAAGCTTTCTTT. Its translation is CASRDFTGKSRAEAFF.

V is TRBV6-5 and J is TRBJ2-7; 12 bases align to TRBD2. After removal of 4 bases from V and 7 bases from J, the junction contained 11 bases not matched to a gene. The CDR3 contains 16 residues. Germline loops: CDR1 MNHEY, CDR2 SVGAGI. The CDR3 sequence: CASSSIRTSGAGEQYF. CDR3 bases: TGTGCCAGCAGTTCCATCAGGACTAGCGGGGCAGGGGAGCAGTACTTC.

The gene calls are TRBV27 and TRBJ1-1; D might be TRBD1 (6 bases). Per germline, CDR1 MNHEY and CDR2 SMNVEV (reference sequence). Trimming cost V 4 bases and J 5 bases, with 14 bases left between them. The length of the CDR3 is 14 residues. The CDR3 spells CASSSPRGRTEAFF. CDR3 sequence (DNA): TGTGCCAGCAGTTCACCCAGGGGTAGGACTGAAGCTTTCTTT.

CDR3 nucleotide sequence: TGTGCCAGCCGCAGGGCAGATACGCAGTATTTT. It yields the protein CASRRADTQYF. The chain combines TRBV6-5 with TRBJ2-3; D is possibly TRBD1 (5 bases). Trimming removed 8 bases from V and 4 bases from J, with 7 bases in between. Germline CDR1 MNHEY, CDR2 SVGAGI. This CDR3 is built from 11 residues.

Note on this clone: The identical CDR3 is also encoded by other nucleotide sequences in the sample. The rearrangement uses TRBV28 and TRBJ2-7; D call uncertain. CDR1 is MDHEN, CDR2 SYDVKM, per germline. There are 12 residues in the CDR3. Trimming took 7 bases from V and 3 from J, leaving 10 bases between them. DNA for the CDR3: TGTGCCAGCACCGCCGGGTACTACGAGCAGTACTTC. It codes for CASTAGYYEQYF.

The chain combines TRBV28 with TRBJ1-5, with TRBD1 as a possible D gene (6 bases). CDR3 length equals 15 residues. Trimming shortened V by 3 bases and J by 7 bases, and 16 bases separated the two germline ends. Germline CDR1 reads MDHEN; CDR2 reads SYDVKM. CDR3 coding DNA: TGTGCCAGCAGTTTCCGCCTGGGGGCTGGGCAGCCCCAGCATTTT. It yields the protein CASSFRLGAGQPQHF.

As regards this clone: Other DNA sequences in the sample encode the same CDR3. The J gene is TRBJ2-7, the V gene TRBV28; no reliable D call. Trimming shortened V by 7 bases and J by 7 bases, and 11 bases separated the two germline ends. The length of the CDR3 is 11 residues. CDR1 is MDHEN, CDR2 SYDVKM, per germline. The CDR3 nucleotides are TGTGCCAGCACCTCCCCATATGAGCAGTACTTC. It yields the protein CASTSPYEQYF.

This sequence joins TRBV14 and TRBJ2-2; TRBD1 might be the D (5 bases). The CDR3 totals 16 residues. V gave up 5 bases and J gave up 2 bases, with 15 bases separating them. In germline, CDR1 is SGHDN, CDR2 FVKESK. The DNA of the CDR3 is TGTGCCAGCAGCTTTAACAGGCCCGTAAACACCGGGGAGCTGTTTTTT. Translating it yields CASSFNRPVNTGELFF.

The CDR3 DNA follows: TGTGGCCTCGGGGCTCAGCAAGAGACCCAGTACTTC. It yields the protein CGLGAQQETQYF. The chain employs TRBV30 and TRBJ2-5; TRBD1 or TRBD2 may be the D gene (5 bases each). CDR1 and CDR2 from the germline V gene are GTSNPN and SVGIG (reference sequence). The length of the CDR3 is 12 residues.